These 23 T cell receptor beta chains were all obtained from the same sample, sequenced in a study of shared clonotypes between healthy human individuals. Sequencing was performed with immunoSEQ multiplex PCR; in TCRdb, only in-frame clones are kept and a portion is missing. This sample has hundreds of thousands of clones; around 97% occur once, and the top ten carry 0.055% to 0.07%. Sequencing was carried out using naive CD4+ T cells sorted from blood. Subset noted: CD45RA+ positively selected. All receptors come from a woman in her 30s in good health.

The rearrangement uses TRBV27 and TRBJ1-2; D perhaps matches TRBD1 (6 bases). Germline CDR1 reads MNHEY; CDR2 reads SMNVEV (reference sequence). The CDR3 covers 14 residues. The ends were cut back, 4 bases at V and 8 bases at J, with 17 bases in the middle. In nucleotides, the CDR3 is TGTGCCAGCAGTTCAGGACAGCCCTCCTCGGGCTACACCTTC. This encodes CASSSGQPSSGYTF.

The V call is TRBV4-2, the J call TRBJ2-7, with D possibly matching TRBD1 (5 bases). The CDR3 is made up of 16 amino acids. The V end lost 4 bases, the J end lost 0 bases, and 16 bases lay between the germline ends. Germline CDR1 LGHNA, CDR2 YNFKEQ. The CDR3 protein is CASSRTADSNSYEQYF. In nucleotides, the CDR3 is TGTGCCAGCAGCCGAACCGCCGACAGCAACTCCTACGAGCAGTACTTC.

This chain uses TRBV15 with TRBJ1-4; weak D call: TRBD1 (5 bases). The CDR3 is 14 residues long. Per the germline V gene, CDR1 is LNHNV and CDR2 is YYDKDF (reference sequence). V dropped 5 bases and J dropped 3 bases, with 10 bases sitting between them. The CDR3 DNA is TGTGCCACCAGCGAGGGGCAGGCTAATGAAAAACTGTTTTTT. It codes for CATSEGQANEKLFF. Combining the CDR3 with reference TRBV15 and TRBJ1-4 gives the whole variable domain DAMVIQNPRYQVTQFGKPVTLSCSQTLNHNVMYWYQQKSSQAPKLLFHYYDKDFNNEADTPDNFQSRRPNTSFCFLDIRSPGLGDTAMYLCATSEGQANEKLFFGSGTQLSVL.

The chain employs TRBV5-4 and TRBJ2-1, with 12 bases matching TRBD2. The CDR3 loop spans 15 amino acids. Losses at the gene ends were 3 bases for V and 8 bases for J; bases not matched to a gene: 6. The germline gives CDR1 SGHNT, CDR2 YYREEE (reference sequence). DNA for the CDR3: TGTGCCAGCAGCTCGCCGACTAGCGGGAGTGATGAGCAGTTCTTC. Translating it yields CASSSPTSGSDEQFF.

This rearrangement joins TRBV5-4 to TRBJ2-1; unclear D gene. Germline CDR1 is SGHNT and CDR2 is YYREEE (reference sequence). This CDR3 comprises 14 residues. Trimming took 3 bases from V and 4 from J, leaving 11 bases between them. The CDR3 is CASSSAGRYNEQFF. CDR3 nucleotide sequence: TGTGCCAGCAGCTCCGCCGGCAGATACAATGAGCAGTTCTTC.

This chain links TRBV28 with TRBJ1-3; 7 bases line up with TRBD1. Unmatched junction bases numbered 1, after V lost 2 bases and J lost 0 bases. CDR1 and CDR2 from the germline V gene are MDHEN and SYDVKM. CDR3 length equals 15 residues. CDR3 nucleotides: TGTGCCAGCAGTTTAGGGGACAGCTCTGGAAACACCATATATTTT. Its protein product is CASSLGDSSGNTIYF.

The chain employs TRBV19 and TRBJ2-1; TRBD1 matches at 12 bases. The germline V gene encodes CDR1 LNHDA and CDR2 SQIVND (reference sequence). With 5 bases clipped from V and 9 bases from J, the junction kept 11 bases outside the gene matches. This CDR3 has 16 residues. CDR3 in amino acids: CASSLGTGGGFGEQFF. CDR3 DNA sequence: TGTGCCAGTAGTCTCGGGACAGGGGGCGGATTTGGTGAGCAGTTCTTC.

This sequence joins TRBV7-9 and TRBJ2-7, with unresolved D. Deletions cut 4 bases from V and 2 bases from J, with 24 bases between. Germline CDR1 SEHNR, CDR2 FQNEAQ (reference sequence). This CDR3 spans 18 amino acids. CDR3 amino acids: CASSSVWDQLTQPYEQYF. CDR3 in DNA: TGTGCCAGCAGCTCCGTCTGGGATCAGTTAACCCAGCCCTACGAGCAGTACTTC.

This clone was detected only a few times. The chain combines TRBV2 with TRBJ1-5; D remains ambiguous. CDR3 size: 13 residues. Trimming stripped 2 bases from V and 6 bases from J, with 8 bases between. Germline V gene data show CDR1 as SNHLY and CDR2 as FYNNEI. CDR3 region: CASSENAAQPQHF. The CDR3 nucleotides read TGTGCCAGCAGTGAAAATGCAGCTCAGCCCCAGCATTTT.

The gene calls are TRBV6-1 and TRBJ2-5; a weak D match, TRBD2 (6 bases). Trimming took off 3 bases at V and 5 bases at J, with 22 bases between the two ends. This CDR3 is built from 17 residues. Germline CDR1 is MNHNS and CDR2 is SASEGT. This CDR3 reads CASSDLPGGPRFETQYF. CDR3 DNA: TGTGCCAGCAGTGACCTTCCCGGGGGACCGCGGTTTGAGACCCAGTACTTC.

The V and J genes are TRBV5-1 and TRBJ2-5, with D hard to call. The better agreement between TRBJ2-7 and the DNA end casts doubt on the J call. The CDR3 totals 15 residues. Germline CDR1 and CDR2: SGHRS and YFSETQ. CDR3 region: CASSTATAYSYEQYF. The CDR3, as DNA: TGCGCCAGCAGCACTGCTACAGCTTACTCCTACGAGCAGTACTTC.

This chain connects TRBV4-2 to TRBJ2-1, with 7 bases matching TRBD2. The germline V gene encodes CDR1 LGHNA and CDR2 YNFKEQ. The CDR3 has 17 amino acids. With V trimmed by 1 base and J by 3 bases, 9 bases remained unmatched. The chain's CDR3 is CASSQGSGASGYNEQFF. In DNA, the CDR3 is TGTGCCAGCAGCCAAGGGTCTGGGGCTAGCGGCTACAATGAGCAGTTCTTC.

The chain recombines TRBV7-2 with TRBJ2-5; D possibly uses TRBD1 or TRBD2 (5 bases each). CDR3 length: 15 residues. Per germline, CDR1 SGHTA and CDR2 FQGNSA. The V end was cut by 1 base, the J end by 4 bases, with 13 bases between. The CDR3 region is CASSLGGTPAETQYF. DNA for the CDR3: TGTGCCAGCAGCTTAGGAGGGACCCCGGCAGAGACCCAGTACTTC. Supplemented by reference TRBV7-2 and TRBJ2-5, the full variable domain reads GAGVSQSPSNKVTEKGKDVELRCDPISGHTALYWYRQSLGQGLEFLIYFQGNSAPDKSGLPSDRFSAERTGGSVSTLTIQRTQQEDSAVYLCASSLGGTPAETQYFGPGTRLLVL.

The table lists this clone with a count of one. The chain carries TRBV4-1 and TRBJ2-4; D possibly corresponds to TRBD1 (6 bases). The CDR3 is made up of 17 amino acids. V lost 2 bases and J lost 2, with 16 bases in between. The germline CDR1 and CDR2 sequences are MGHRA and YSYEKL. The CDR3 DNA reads TGCGCCAGCAGCCAACCCCACCTACAGGGAACCAAAAACATTCAGTACTTC. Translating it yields CASSQPHLQGTKNIQYF.

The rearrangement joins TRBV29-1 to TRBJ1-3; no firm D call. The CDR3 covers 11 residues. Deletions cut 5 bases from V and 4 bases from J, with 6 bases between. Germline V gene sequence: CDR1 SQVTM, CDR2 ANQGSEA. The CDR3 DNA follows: TGCAGCGTTCGAGGAGGAAACACCATATATTTT. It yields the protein CSVRGGNTIYF.

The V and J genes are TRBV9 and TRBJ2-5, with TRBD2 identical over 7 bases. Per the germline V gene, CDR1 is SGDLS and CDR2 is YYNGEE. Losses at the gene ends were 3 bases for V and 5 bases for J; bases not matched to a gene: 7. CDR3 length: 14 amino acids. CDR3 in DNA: TGTGCCAGCAGCGAGGGCGGGGGACGGGAGACCCAGTACTTC. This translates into CASSEGGGRETQYF.

CDR3 loop: CASSAGVSSYEQYF. The CDR3, as DNA: TGTGCCAGCAGCGCGGGAGTTAGCTCCTACGAGCAGTACTTC. The chain is built from TRBV6-1 and TRBJ2-7; 7 bases fit TRBD2. CDR3 size: 14 residues. Trimming took 6 bases from V and 0 from J; bases not matched to a gene: 5. Germline V CDR1 and CDR2: MNHNS, SASEGT.

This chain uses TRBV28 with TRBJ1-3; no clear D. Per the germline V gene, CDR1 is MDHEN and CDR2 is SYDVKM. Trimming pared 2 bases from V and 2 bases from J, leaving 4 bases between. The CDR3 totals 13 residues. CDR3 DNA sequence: TGTGCCAGCAGTTTAAATCCTGGAAACACCATATATTTT. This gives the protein CASSLNPGNTIYF.

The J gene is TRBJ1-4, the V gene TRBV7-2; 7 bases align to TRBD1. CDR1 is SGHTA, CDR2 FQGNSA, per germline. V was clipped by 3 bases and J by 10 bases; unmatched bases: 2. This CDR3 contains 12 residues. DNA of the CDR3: TGTGCCAGCAGCTTGACAGGGCGAAAACTGTTTTTT. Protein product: CASSLTGRKLFF.

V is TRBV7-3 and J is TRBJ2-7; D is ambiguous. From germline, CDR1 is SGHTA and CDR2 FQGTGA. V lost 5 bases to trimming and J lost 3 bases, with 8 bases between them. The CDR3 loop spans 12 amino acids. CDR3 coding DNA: TGTGCCAGCAGCCCCGGTCTCTACGAGCAGTACTTC. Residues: CASSPGLYEQYF.

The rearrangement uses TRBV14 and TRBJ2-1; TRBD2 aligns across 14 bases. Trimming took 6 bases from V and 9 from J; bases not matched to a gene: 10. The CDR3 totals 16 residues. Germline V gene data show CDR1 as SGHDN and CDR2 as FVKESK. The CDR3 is CASRPPGLAGVVEQFF. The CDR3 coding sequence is TGTGCCAGCAGACCTCCGGGACTAGCGGGAGTTGTTGAGCAGTTCTTC.

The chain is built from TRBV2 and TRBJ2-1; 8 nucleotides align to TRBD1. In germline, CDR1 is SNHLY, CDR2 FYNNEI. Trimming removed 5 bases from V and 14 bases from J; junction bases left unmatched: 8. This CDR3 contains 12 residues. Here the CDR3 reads CASSWDRLLEFF. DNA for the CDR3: TGTGCCAGCAGTTGGGACAGGTTACTGGAGTTCTTC.

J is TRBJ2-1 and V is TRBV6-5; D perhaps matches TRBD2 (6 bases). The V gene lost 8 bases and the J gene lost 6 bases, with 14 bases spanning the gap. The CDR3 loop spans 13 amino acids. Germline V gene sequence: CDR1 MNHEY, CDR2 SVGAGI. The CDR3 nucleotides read TGTGCCAGCCGACTAGATTTAAGCAATGAGCAGTTCTTC. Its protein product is CASRLDLSNEQFF.